This TCR beta chain was sequenced during a study of blood T cell repertoires in COVID-19. The overall study: There were acute and convalescent COVID-19 samples, and they came from the United States, Italy and Spain.

The assay was immunoSEQ multiplex PCR, and TCRdb's table has in-frame clones only and misses some. The table includes 250,000 or so clones, around 90% detected once. Assignment of participants to cohorts was predicated upon participant-reported clinical history. The germline gives CDR1 SGHTA, CDR2 FQGTGA. The CDR3 is 16 amino acids. Germline trimming cut 5 bases from V and 7 bases from J; bases unmatched to any gene: 12. This receptor was taken from a man aged 35-49 years who had been exposed to COVID-19. The chain links TRBV7-3 to TRBJ2-2; 8 positions agree with TRBD1. Source material: PBMCs or T cells enriched from blood (not recorded which). CDR3 in amino acids: CASSNLGRGRVGELFF. The CDR3, as DNA: TGTGCCAGCAGCAATCTCGGCAGGGGGCGCGTCGGGGAGCTGTTTTTT. Using reference TRBV7-3 and TRBJ2-2 for the parts outside the CDR3, the full variable domain is GAGVSQTPSNKVTEKGKYVELRCDPISGHTALYWYRQSLGQGPEFLIYFQGTGAADDSGLPNDRFFAVRPEGSVSTLKIQRTERGDSAVYLCASSNLGRGRVGELFFGEGSRLTVL.